Below are 28 T cell receptor beta chains sequenced from a single sample in a study of blood T cell repertoires in COVID-19. This table comes from immunoSEQ multiplex PCR, and its TCRdb copy is limited to in-frame clones, with some not included. The data hold 200,000 to 250,000 clones, with 85% to 90% observed a single time. The sequencing input was peripheral blood. The source of these receptors is a young man with COVID-19, enrolled during active disease.

V and J are TRBV24-1 and TRBJ1-5; D remains unclear. V was clipped by 4 bases and J by 7 bases, with 16 bases between them. Germline-derived CDR1 and CDR2 are KGHDR and SFDVKD. The CDR3 totals 15 residues. As DNA, the CDR3 is TGTGCCACCAGTGACCCCGCTGGAGGGTACCAGCCCCAGCATTTT. This codes for CATSDPAGGYQPQHF.

This chain links TRBV7-2 with TRBJ2-7; tentatively, D is TRBD2 (5 bases). The germline gives CDR1 SGHTA, CDR2 FQGNSA. Trimming took 4 bases from V and 0 from J, leaving 7 bases between them. The CDR3 consists of 13 residues. Written as DNA, the CDR3 is TGTGCCAGCAGCTCGGGGAGCTCCTACGAGCAGTACTTC. Residues: CASSSGSSYEQYF. The entire variable domain, with the rest obtained from reference TRBV7-2 and TRBJ2-7, is as follows: GAGVSQSPSNKVTEKGKDVELRCDPISGHTALYWYRQSLGQGLEFLIYFQGNSAPDKSGLPSDRFSAERTGGSVSTLTIQRTQQEDSAVYLCASSSGSSYEQYFGPGTRLTVT.

V and J are TRBV5-4 and TRBJ1-1; D may be TRBD1 (5 bases). CDR3 size: 16 residues. Germline V gene sequence: CDR1 SGHNT, CDR2 YYREEE (reference sequence). V was trimmed by 0 bases and J by 1 base, leaving 13 bases between them. CDR3 residues: CASSLDQGLRNTEAFF. CDR3 coding DNA: TGTGCCAGCAGCTTGGACCAGGGTTTAAGGAACACTGAAGCTTTCTTT. Complete variable domain (other parts from reference TRBV5-4 and TRBJ1-1): ETGVTQSPTHLIKTRGQQVTLRCSSQSGHNTVSWYQQALGQGPQFIFQYYREEENGRGNFPPRFSGLQFPNYSSELNVNALELDDSALYLCASSLDQGLRNTEAFFGQGTRLTVV.

The chain carries TRBV5-8 and TRBJ2-7, with 8 positions matching TRBD1. V shed 3 bases and J 0 bases; nucleotides not matched to a gene: 11. Per germline, CDR1 SGHTS and CDR2 YDEGEE. This CDR3 spans 17 amino acids. This CDR3 is CASSSYRDRSFSYEQYF. As DNA, the CDR3 is TGTGCCAGCAGCTCTTACCGGGACAGGAGTTTCTCCTACGAGCAGTACTTC.

This chain connects TRBV27 to TRBJ1-5; D gene uncertain. This CDR3 spans 15 amino acids. Germline CDR1 reads MNHEY; CDR2 reads SMNVEV (reference sequence). V lost 3 bases to trimming and J lost 3 bases, with 12 bases between them. The CDR3 DNA follows: TGTGCCAGCAGTTTCTCAGGCCTTGCCAATCAGCCCCAGCATTTT. This gives the protein CASSFSGLANQPQHF.

This clone was detected only once. V is TRBV7-2 and J is TRBJ2-7; D is ambiguous. CDR1 is SGHTA, CDR2 FQGNSA, per germline. Trimming took 1 base from V and 9 from J, leaving 16 bases between them. The CDR3 length is 14 residues. The CDR3 region is CASSLGFPATRQYF. DNA for the CDR3: TGTGCCAGCAGCTTAGGGTTCCCTGCTACGAGGCAGTACTTC.

The genes are TRBV2 and TRBJ2-7; 8 bases match TRBD1. The CDR3 runs 14 residues. CDR1 is SNHLY and CDR2 is FYNNEI in the germline V gene. With V trimmed by 6 bases and J by 5 bases, 9 bases remained unmatched. CDR3 protein: CASRLQGASDEQYF. CDR3 coding DNA: TGTGCCAGCAGACTGCAGGGGGCTAGCGACGAGCAGTACTTC.

For this clone: The same CDR3 arises from other DNA sequences in this sample as well. The chain combines TRBV7-3 with TRBJ2-5; D is uncertain. The germline gives CDR1 SGHTA, CDR2 FQGTGA. The ends were cut back, 0 bases at V and 1 base at J, with 3 bases in the middle. This CDR3 has 13 residues. In nucleotides, the CDR3 is TGTGCCAGCAGCTTAACCCGCCAAGAGACCCAGTACTTC. It is translated as CASSLTRQETQYF. The variable domain in full, completed from reference TRBV7-3 and TRBJ2-5, reads GAGVSQTPSNKVTEKGKYVELRCDPISGHTALYWYRQSLGQGPEFLIYFQGTGAADDSGLPNDRFFAVRPEGSVSTLKIQRTERGDSAVYLCASSLTRQETQYFGPGTRLLVL.

The chain has TRBV7-2 and TRBJ1-1; no clear D. CDR1 and CDR2 (germline): SGHTA, FQGNSA. The CDR3 length is 14 residues. V was cut by 2 bases and J by 4 bases, with 11 bases left in between. The CDR3 DNA sequence: TGTGCCAGCAGCTTATTAAGACACCGCACTGAAGCTTTCTTT. Protein: CASSLLRHRTEAFF.

The rearrangement joins TRBV7-3 to TRBJ1-2, with 7 bases identical to TRBD1. V dropped 4 bases and J dropped 0; count of bases not matched to a gene: 8. Germline V gives CDR1 SGHTA, CDR2 FQGTGA. The CDR3 covers 16 residues. DNA for the CDR3: TGTGCCAGCAGCTCTTCAGGGGGTGCCACTAACTATGGCTACACCTTC. Translated, it gives CASSSSGGATNYGYTF.

The chain is built from TRBV7-3 and TRBJ2-1; 13 bases line up with TRBD2. The CDR3 extends over 16 amino acids. The ends lost 4 bases at V and 7 bases at J; junction bases unmatched: 7. From germline, CDR1 is SGHTA and CDR2 FQGTGA. Here the CDR3 reads CASSSLLAGGMNEQFF. Here the CDR3 DNA reads TGTGCCAGCAGCTCGTTACTAGCGGGAGGGATGAATGAGCAGTTCTTC.

The chain uses TRBV5-4 and TRBJ1-1; 10 nucleotides line up with TRBD1. Per the germline V gene, CDR1 is SGHNT and CDR2 is YYREEE (reference sequence). This CDR3 region has 16 residues. V dropped 0 bases and J dropped 4; count of bases not matched to a gene: 6. This CDR3 reads CASSLGQGAGGTEAFF. In nucleotides, the CDR3 is TGTGCCAGCAGCTTGGGACAGGGGGCTGGGGGCACTGAAGCTTTCTTT. The full variable domain, completed using reference TRBV5-4 and TRBJ1-1, is ETGVTQSPTHLIKTRGQQVTLRCSSQSGHNTVSWYQQALGQGPQFIFQYYREEENGRGNFPPRFSGLQFPNYSSELNVNALELDDSALYLCASSLGQGAGGTEAFFGQGTRLTVV.

The V gene is TRBV30, the J gene TRBJ1-5; the D gene is possibly TRBD1 (5 bases). V lost 0 bases and J 6 bases, leaving 18 bases between the germline ends. Germline CDR1 reads GTSNPN; CDR2 reads SVGIG (reference sequence). This CDR3 spans 16 amino acids. CDR3 DNA sequence: TGTGCCTGGAGTGTGTACGTTCAGGGAGGCGGTCAGCCCCAGCATTTT. It specifies CAWSVYVQGGGQPQHF. The variable domain in full, completed from reference TRBV30 and TRBJ1-5, reads SQTIHQWPATLVQPVGSPLSLECTVEGTSNPNLYWYRQAAGRGLQLLFYSVGIGQISSEVPQNLSASRPQDRQFILSSKKLLLSDSGFYLCAWSVYVQGGGQPQHFGDGTRLSIL.

The rearrangement joins TRBV20-1 to TRBJ2-3, with 7 bases lining up with TRBD2. Germline V gene data show CDR1 as DFQATT and CDR2 as SNEGSKA (reference sequence). The J segment lost 0 bases and the V segment lost 3 bases, leaving 6 bases of the junction unmatched. This CDR3 spans 15 amino acids. The CDR3 sequence: CSASWGGSSTDTQYF. Written as DNA, the CDR3 is TGCAGTGCTAGTTGGGGGGGTTCTAGCACAGATACGCAGTATTTT.

This chain connects TRBV5-5 to TRBJ1-1, with D uncertain. The CDR3 extends over 14 amino acids. The ends were cut back, 4 bases at V and 0 bases at J, with 10 bases in the middle. From germline, CDR1 is SGHKS and CDR2 YYEKEE (reference sequence). CDR3 sequence (DNA): TGTGCCAGCAGCCATCGCGCGGTGAACACTGAAGCTTTCTTT. It is translated as CASSHRAVNTEAFF.

This chain connects TRBV7-9 to TRBJ2-6; 9 bases are a match to TRBD1. There are 18 residues in the CDR3. Losses at the gene ends were 5 bases for V and 0 bases for J; bases not matched to a gene: 8. Per the germline V gene, CDR1 is SEHNR and CDR2 is FQNEAQ (reference sequence). CDR3 DNA: TGTGCCAGCAGCCCGGAACAGGGGGCCTTCTCTGGGGCCAACGTCCTGACTTTC. This encodes CASSPEQGAFSGANVLTF.

The chain employs TRBV4-2 and TRBJ2-7, with 12 bases identical to TRBD2. Trimming cost V 0 bases and J 0 bases; bases outside gene matches: 0. Germline loops: CDR1 LGHNA, CDR2 YNFKEQ. The CDR3 is made up of 16 amino acids. The CDR3 DNA reads as TGTGCCAGCAGCCAAGAACTAGCGGGGGGCTCCTACGAGCAGTACTTC. It is translated as CASSQELAGGSYEQYF.

The rearrangement joins TRBV11-2 to TRBJ1-2; D call uncertain. The CDR3 runs to 15 residues. V was shortened by 3 bases and J by 6 bases, with 17 bases between the two germline ends. CDR1 and CDR2 (germline): SGHAT, FQNNGV. CDR3 in amino acids: CASSFPREGWDGYTF. CDR3 DNA sequence: TGTGCCAGCAGCTTCCCCAGAGAGGGTTGGGATGGCTACACCTTC.

Concerning this clone: The same CDR3 is also encoded by other DNA sequences in this sample. CDR3 nucleotide sequence: TGTGCCAGCAGCTTAGGAGGTAACACTGAAGCTTTCTTT. Residues: CASSLGGNTEAFF. The chain has TRBV5-4 and TRBJ1-1; D is undetermined. CDR3 length equals 13 residues. Germline lookup yields CDR1 SGHNT and CDR2 YYREEE (reference sequence). Trimming pared 2 bases from V and 2 bases from J, leaving 7 bases between.

This chain connects TRBV3-1 (or the pseudogene TRBV3-2) to TRBJ1-1; D is unresolved. The germline V gene has CDR1 LGHDT and CDR2 YNNKEL (reference sequence). The V gene lost 1 base and the J gene lost 1 base, with 4 bases spanning the gap. The length of the CDR3 is 13 residues. CDR3 sequence (DNA): TGTGCCAGCAGCCAAGGGCAGAACACTGAAGCTTTCTTT. It specifies CASSQGQNTEAFF.

CDR3 protein: CASRGPPRNTIYF. The CDR3 DNA is TGTGCCAGCAGGGGCCCGCCCAGAAACACCATATATTTT. This chain connects TRBV7-9 to TRBJ1-3, with D hard to call. Trimming stripped 6 bases from V and 5 bases from J, with 11 bases between. This CDR3 has 13 residues. The germline gives CDR1 SEHNR, CDR2 FQNEAQ (reference sequence).

This clone was seen only a few times. This rearrangement joins TRBV18 to TRBJ1-5, with 8 nucleotides matching TRBD1. V trimming: 3 bases; J trimming: 4 bases; junction bases outside the gene matches: 8. The germline CDR1 and CDR2 sequences are KGHSH and LQKENI. The CDR3 length is 16 residues. The CDR3 reads CASSPGTGQLNQPQHF. CDR3 nucleotide sequence: TGTGCCAGCTCACCGGGGACAGGACAGTTGAATCAGCCCCAGCATTTT.

The rearrangement uses TRBV7-2 and TRBJ1-5; D gene uncertain. There are 11 residues in the CDR3. Germline CDR1 SGHTA, CDR2 FQGNSA. With 4 bases removed from V and 5 bases from J, the gap between germline ends came to 3 bases. CDR3 sequence reads: CASSSYQPQHF. The CDR3 DNA is TGTGCCAGCAGCTCTTATCAGCCCCAGCATTTT.

V usage is TRBV30 and J usage is TRBJ2-7, with no clear D. The V gene's germline CDR1 is GTSNPN and CDR2 SVGIG (reference sequence). V lost 0 bases and J 3 bases, leaving 6 bases between the germline ends. The CDR3 contains 12 residues. This chain's CDR3 is CAWSVLRYEQYF. CDR3 nucleotides: TGTGCCTGGAGTGTACTTCGCTACGAGCAGTACTTC. The full variable domain, its missing parts supplied by reference TRBV30 and TRBJ2-7, is SQTIHQWPATLVQPVGSPLSLECTVEGTSNPNLYWYRQAAGRGLQLLFYSVGIGQISSEVPQNLSASRPQDRQFILSSKKLLLSDSGFYLCAWSVLRYEQYFGPGTRLTVT.

CDR3 protein: CASSLGGVYNEQFF. The DNA of the CDR3 is TGTGCCAGCAGCTTGGGGGGGGTTTACAATGAGCAGTTCTTC. This chain uses TRBV28 with TRBJ2-1; the match to TRBD2 covers 7 bases. The ends lost 6 bases at V and 4 bases at J; junction bases unmatched: 6. Germline CDR1 reads MDHEN; CDR2 reads SYDVKM. This CDR3 has 14 amino acids.

The chain uses TRBV12-3 or TRBV12-4 and TRBJ2-1; D is unclear. V was pared by 3 bases and J by 6 bases, with 9 bases between. The CDR3 is made up of 13 amino acids. The CDR3 loop reads CASSFRVGNEQFF. DNA of the CDR3: TGTGCCAGCAGTTTTCGGGTGGGCAATGAGCAGTTCTTC.

The chain joins TRBV5-5 to TRBJ2-7; no firm D call. Trimming cost V 2 bases and J 0 bases, with 9 bases left between them. This CDR3 contains 14 residues. Per germline, CDR1 SGHKS and CDR2 YYEKEE (reference sequence). CDR3 sequence: CASSFQVGSYEQYF. The CDR3 DNA is TGTGCCAGCAGCTTCCAGGTAGGCTCCTACGAGCAGTACTTC.

Regarding this clone: The junction departs from the called germline gene at one end, perhaps through a read error. The V call is TRBV2, the J call TRBJ2-5; 8 bases line up with TRBD1. The CDR3 is 17 residues long. From germline, CDR1 is SNHLY and CDR2 FYNNEI. The CDR3 spells CASSEGGTGGKQETQYF. In DNA, the CDR3 is TGTGCCAGCAGCGAAGGGGGCACAGGGGGGAAACAAGAGACCCAGTACTTC.